This T cell receptor (beta chain) was obtained from a study of T cell changes during pregnancy in multiple sclerosis. Repertoires were generated with immunoSEQ multiplex PCR, while TCRdb's copy carries only in-frame clones and drops some. The data contain 75,000 to 95,000 clones, 85% to 95% of them seen just once; the ten biggest clones take up more than 2%. Germline CDR1 MNHEY, CDR2 SMNVEV (reference sequence). Trimming removed 1 base at V and 6 bases at J, with 12 bases between. The CDR3 contains 15 residues. The rearrangement uses TRBV27 and TRBJ1-4, with unresolved D. The sequence came from a female donor with multiple sclerosis, enrolled in a pregnancy study. Sequences were derived from peripheral blood, sampled after pregnancy. The CDR3 here is CASSLWARGDEKLFF. CDR3 in DNA: TGTGCCAGCAGTTTATGGGCCCGGGGAGATGAAAAACTGTTTTTT.